This record covers a single T cell receptor (beta chain). These data belong to a study of blood T cell repertoires in COVID-19. The wider study: In each case, the material was cDNA or gDNA derived from T cells, B-cell-depleted T cells, or PBMCs.

In terms of age and location, participants ranged from roughly 18 to 90 years and lived in roughly 22 US areas. Assignments of participants to cohorts depended upon their own reported clinical history. Authors' processing steps: Amplification from reference gene primers served as the basis for estimated nucleated cell counts. Assay used: immunoSEQ multiplex PCR; TCRdb lists only in-frame clones, some missing. Clone size and V and J calls were adopted from that table, with D and trimming inferred from the DNA. Of approximately 140,000 clones detected, roughly 84% appear once; the ten largest clones hold 4.5% to 6%. V trimming: 4 bases; J trimming: 1 base; junction bases outside the gene matches: 1. The CDR3 runs 14 residues. CDR1 LGHNA and CDR2 YNFKEQ come from the germline V gene.

The V gene is TRBV4-2, the J gene TRBJ1-1; 9 bases are a match to TRBD1. Sequenced sample: PBMCs or T cells enriched from blood (not recorded which). This sequence was found in a man aged 40-50 years with acute COVID-19. The CDR3: CASSLGQGNTEAFF. Written as DNA, the CDR3 is TGTGCCAGCAGCCTGGGACAGGGGAACACTGAAGCTTTCTTT.